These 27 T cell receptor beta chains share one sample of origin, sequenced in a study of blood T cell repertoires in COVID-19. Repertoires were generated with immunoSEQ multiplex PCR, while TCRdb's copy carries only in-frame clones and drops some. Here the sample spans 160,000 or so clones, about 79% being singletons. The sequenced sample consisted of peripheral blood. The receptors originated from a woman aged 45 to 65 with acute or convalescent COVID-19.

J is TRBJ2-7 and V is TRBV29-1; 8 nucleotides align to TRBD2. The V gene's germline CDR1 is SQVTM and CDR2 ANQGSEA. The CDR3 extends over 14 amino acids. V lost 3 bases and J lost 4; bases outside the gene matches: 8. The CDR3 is CSVDIGAGGYEQYF. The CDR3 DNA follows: TGCAGCGTTGATATAGGGGCGGGGGGATACGAGCAGTACTTC.

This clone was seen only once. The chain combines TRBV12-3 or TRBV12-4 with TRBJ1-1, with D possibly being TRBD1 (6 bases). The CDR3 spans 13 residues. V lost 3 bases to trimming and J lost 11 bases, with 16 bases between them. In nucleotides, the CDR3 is TGTGCCAGCAGTTTCGGGTCACAGGGATTCGCTTTCTTT. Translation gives CASSFGSQGFAFF.

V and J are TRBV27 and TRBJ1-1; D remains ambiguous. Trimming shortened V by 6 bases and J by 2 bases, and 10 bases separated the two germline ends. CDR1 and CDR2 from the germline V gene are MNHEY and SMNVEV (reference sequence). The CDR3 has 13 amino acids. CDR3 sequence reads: CASSTNSNTEAFF. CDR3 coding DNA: TGTGCCAGCAGCACTAATAGTAACACTGAAGCTTTCTTT.

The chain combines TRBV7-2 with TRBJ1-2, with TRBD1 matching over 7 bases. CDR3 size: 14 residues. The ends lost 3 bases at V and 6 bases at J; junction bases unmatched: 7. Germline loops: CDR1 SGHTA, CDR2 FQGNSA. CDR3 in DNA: TGTGCCAGCAGCTTTAACAGGGGATTTAATGGCTACACCTTC. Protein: CASSFNRGFNGYTF. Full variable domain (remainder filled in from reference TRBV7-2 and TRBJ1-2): GAGVSQSPSNKVTEKGKDVELRCDPISGHTALYWYRQSLGQGLEFLIYFQGNSAPDKSGLPSDRFSAERTGGSVSTLTIQRTQQEDSAVYLCASSFNRGFNGYTFGSGTRLTVV.

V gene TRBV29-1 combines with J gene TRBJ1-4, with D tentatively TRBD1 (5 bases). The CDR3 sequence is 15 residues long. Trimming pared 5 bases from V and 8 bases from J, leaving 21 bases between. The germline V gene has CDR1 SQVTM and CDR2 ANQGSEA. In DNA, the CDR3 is TGCAGCGTTCGCAAAACGGCAGGGATTGGGGAAAAACTGTTTTTT. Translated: CSVRKTAGIGEKLFF.

CDR3 sequence: CASSEGPTGPKYGYTF. The CDR3, as DNA: TGTGCCAGCAGCGAGGGACCGACAGGGCCCAAGTATGGCTACACCTTC. The J gene is TRBJ1-2, the V gene TRBV9, with 7 bases that match TRBD1. The CDR3 totals 16 residues. From germline, CDR1 is SGDLS and CDR2 YYNGEE. Trimming removed 3 bases from V and 5 bases from J; junction bases left unmatched: 13.

For the CDR3, the DNA is TGTGCCAGCAAGAGTAGCGGGAAAGTACAAGAGACCCAGTACTTC. It codes for CASKSSGKVQETQYF. The rearrangement uses TRBV7-9 and TRBJ2-5; 8 positions agree with TRBD2. Germline V gene data show CDR1 as SEHNR and CDR2 as FQNEAQ (reference sequence). The CDR3 sequence is 15 residues long. Unmatched junction bases numbered 9, after V lost 7 bases and J lost 2 bases.

CDR3 coding DNA: TGTGCCAGCAGCAAAGTATGTAGACAGGGGAAGAACTCCGAGCAGTACTTC. Residues: CASSKVCRQGKNSEQYF. The chain combines TRBV21-1 with TRBJ2-7; TRBD1 is taken as the D call from the table, unchecked against the DNA. TRBV21-1 is flagged as a pseudogene. This CDR3 region has 17 residues.

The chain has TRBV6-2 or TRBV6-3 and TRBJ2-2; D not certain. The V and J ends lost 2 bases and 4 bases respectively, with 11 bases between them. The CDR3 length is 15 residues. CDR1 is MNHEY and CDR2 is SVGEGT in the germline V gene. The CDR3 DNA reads TGTGCCAGCAGTTACCGAACCAAACTCACCGGGGAGCTGTTTTTT. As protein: CASSYRTKLTGELFF.

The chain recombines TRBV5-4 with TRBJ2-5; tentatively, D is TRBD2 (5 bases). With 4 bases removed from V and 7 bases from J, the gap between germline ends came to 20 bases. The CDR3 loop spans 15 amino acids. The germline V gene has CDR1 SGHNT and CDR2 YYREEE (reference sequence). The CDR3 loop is CASSAGRPSEGTQYF. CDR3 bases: TGTGCCAGCAGCGCGGGCAGGCCTTCCGAAGGGACCCAGTACTTC. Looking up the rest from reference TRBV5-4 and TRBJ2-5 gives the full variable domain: ETGVTQSPTHLIKTRGQQVTLRCSSQSGHNTVSWYQQALGQGPQFIFQYYREEENGRGNFPPRFSGLQFPNYSSELNVNALELDDSALYLCASSAGRPSEGTQYFGPGTRLLVL.

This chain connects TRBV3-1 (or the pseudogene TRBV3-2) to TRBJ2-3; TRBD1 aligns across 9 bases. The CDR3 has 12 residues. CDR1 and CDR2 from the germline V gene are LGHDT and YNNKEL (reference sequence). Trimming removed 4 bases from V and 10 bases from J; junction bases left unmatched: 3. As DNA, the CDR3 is TGTGCCAGCAGCCTTGGGACAGGGCCGCAGTATTTT. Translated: CASSLGTGPQYF.

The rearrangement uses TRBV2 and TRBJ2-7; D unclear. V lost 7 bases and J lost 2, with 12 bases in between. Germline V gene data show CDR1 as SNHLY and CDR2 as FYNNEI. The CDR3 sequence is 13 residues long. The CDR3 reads CASTQDPTYEQYF. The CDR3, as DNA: TGTGCCAGCACGCAGGATCCTACCTACGAGCAGTACTTC.

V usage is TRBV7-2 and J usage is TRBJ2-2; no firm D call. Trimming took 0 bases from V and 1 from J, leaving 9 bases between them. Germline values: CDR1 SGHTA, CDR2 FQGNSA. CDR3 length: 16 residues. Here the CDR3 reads CASSLAYSKNTGELFF. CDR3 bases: TGTGCCAGCAGCTTAGCTTACTCAAAGAACACCGGGGAGCTGTTTTTT.

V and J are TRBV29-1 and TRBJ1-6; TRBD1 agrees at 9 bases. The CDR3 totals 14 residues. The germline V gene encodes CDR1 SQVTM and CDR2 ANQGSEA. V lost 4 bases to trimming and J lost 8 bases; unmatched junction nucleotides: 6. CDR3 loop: CSVALGQGDSPLHF. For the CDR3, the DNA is TGCAGCGTTGCTTTGGGACAGGGAGATTCACCCCTCCACTTT.

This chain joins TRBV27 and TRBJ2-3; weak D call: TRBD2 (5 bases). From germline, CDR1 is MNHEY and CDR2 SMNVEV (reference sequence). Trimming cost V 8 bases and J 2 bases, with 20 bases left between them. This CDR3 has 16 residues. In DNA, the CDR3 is TGTGCCAGCTCAAAAGAGGGTTTAGGGTACACAGATACGCAGTATTTT. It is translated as CASSKEGLGYTDTQYF.

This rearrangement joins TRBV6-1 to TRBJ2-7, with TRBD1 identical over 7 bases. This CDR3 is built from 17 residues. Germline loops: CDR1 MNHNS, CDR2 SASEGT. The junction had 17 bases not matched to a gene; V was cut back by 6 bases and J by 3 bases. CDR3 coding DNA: TGTGCCAGCAGCGAAAGACAGGGTATTGCTCGTAGCTACGAGCAGTACTTC. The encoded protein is CASSERQGIARSYEQYF.

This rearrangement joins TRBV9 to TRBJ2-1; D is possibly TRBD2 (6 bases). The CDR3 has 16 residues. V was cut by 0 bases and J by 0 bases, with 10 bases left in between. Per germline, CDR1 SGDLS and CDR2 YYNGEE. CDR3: CASSVGRGLSYNEQFF. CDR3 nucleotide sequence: TGTGCCAGCAGCGTAGGGAGGGGCCTCTCCTACAATGAGCAGTTCTTC. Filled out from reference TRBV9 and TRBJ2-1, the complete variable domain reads DSGVTQTPKHLITATGQRVTLRCSPRSGDLSVYWYQQSLDQGLQFLIQYYNGEERAKGNILERFSAQQFPDLHSELNLSSLELGDSALYFCASSVGRGLSYNEQFFGPGTRLTVL.

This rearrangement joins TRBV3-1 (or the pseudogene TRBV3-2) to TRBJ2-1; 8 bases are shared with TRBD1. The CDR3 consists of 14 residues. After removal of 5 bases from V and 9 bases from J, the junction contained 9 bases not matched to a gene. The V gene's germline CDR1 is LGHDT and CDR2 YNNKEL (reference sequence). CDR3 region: CASSSQTGVSEQFF. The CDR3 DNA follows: TGTGCCAGCAGCTCTCAGACAGGGGTCAGTGAGCAGTTCTTC.

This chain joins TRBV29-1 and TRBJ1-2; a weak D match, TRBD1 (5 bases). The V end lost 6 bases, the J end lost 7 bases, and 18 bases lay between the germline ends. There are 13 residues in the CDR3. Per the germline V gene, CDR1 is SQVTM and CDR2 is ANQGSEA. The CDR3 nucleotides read TGCAGCGTGGCGGAGGGGCGTAGTGGTGGCTACACCTTC. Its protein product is CSVAEGRSGGYTF.

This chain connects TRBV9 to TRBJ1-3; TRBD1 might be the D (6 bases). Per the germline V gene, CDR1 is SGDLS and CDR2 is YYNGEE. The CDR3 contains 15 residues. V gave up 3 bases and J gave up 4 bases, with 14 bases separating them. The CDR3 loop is CASSGGGAEGNTIYF. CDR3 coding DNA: TGTGCCAGCAGCGGTGGGGGCGCGGAAGGAAACACCATATATTTT.

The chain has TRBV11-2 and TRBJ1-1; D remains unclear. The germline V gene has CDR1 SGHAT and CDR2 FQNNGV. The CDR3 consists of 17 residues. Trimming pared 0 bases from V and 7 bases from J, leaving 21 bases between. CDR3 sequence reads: CASSLEAGYLPFHEAFF. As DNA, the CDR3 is TGTGCCAGCAGCTTAGAGGCAGGATACCTCCCTTTTCATGAAGCTTTCTTT. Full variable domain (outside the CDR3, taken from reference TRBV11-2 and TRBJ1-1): EAGVAQSPRYKIIEKRQSVAFWCNPISGHATLYWYQQILGQGPKLLIQFQNNGVVDDSQLPKDRFSAERLKGVDSTLKIQPAKLEDSAVYLCASSLEAGYLPFHEAFFGQGTRLTVV.

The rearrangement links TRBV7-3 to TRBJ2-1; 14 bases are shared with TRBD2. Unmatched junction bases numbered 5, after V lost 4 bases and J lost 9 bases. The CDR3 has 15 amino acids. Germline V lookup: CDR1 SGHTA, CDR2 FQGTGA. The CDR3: CASSSRTSGGFEQFF. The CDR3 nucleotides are TGTGCCAGCAGCTCCAGGACTAGCGGGGGGTTTGAGCAGTTCTTC.

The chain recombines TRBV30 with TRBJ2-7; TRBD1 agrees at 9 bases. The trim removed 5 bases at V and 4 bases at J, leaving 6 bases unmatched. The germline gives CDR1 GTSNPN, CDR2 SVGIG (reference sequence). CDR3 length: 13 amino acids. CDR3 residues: CAWGQGIGYEQYF. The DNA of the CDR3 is TGTGCCTGGGGACAGGGGATTGGGTACGAGCAGTACTTC.

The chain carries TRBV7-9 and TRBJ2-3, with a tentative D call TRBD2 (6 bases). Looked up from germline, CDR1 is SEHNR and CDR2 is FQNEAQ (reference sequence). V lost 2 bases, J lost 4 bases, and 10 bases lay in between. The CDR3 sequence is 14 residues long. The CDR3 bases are TGTGCCAGCAGCTTACAGGGCGGGGCAGATACGCAGTATTTT. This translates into CASSLQGGADTQYF.

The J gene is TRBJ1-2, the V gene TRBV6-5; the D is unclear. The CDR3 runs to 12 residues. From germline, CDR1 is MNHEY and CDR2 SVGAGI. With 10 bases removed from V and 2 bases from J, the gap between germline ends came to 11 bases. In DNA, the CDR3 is TGTGCCACCCGAGAGGGAAACTATGGCTACACCTTC. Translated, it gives CATREGNYGYTF.

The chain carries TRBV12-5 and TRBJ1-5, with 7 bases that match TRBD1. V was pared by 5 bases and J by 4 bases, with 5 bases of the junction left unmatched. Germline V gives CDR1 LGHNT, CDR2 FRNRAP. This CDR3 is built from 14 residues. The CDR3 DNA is TGTGCTAGTGGTACGGGACAGCCGAATCAGCCCCAGCATTTT. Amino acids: CASGTGQPNQPQHF.

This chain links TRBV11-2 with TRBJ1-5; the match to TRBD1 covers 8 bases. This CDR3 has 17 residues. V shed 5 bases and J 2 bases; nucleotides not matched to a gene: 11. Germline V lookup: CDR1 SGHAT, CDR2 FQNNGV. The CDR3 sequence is CASSPTPAGGGNQPQHF. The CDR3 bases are TGTGCCAGCAGCCCTACCCCGGCAGGGGGCGGCAATCAGCCCCAGCATTTT.